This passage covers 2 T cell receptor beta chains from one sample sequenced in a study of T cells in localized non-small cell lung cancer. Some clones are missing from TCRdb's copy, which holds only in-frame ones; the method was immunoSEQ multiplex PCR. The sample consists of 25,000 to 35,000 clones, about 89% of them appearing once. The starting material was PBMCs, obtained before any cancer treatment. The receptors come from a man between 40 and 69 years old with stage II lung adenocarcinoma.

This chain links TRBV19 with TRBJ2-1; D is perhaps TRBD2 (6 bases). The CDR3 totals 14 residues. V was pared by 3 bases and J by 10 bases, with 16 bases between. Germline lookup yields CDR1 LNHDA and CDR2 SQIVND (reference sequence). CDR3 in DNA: TGTGCCAGTAGTATCTTAGGAGGGAATGGGGAGCAGTTCTTC. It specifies CASSILGGNGEQFF.

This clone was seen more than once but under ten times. The DNA of the CDR3 is TGTGCCAGCAGCTTATCCAGGACTCCCACCGGGGAGCTGTTTTTT. The encoded protein is CASSLSRTPTGELFF. The rearrangement links TRBV7-2 to TRBJ2-2; TRBD2 is a possible D gene (5 bases). The V gene lost 2 bases and the J gene lost 4 bases, with 11 bases spanning the gap. The CDR3 runs 15 residues. Germline V gene data show CDR1 as SGHTA and CDR2 as FQGNSA.